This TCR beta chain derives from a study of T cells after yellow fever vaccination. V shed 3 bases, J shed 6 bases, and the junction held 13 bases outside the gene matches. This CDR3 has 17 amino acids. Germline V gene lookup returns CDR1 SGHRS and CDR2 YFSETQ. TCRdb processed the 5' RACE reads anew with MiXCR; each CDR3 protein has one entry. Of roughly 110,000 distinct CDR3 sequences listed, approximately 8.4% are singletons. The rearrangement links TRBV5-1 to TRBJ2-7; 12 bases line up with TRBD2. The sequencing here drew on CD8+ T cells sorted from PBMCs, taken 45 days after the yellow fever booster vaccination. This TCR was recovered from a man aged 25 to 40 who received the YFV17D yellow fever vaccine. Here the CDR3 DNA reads TGCGCCAGCAGCTCCCAGTTGACTAGCGGGAGAGTGATCGAGCAGTACTTC. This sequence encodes CASSSQLTSGRVIEQYF. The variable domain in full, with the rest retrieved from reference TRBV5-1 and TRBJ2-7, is KAGVTQTPRYLIKTRGQQVTLSCSPISGHRSVSWYQQTPGQGLQFLFEYFSETQRNKGNFPGRFSGRQFSNSRSEMNVSTLELGDSALYLCASSSQLTSGRVIEQYFGPGTRLTVT.